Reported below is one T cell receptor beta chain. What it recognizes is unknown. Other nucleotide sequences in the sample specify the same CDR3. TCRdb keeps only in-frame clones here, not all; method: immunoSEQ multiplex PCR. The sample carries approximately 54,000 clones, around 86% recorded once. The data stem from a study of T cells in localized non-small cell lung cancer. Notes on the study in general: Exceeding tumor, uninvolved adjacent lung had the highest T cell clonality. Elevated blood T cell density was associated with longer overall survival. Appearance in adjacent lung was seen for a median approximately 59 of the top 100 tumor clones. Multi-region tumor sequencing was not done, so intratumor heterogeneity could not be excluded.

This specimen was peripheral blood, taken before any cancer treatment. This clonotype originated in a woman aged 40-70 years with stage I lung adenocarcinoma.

CDR3 in DNA: TGTGCCAGTAGTATTAAAGAGACCCAGTACTTC. Its protein product is CASSIKETQYF. The chain joins TRBV19 to TRBJ2-5; D gene ambiguous. The CDR3 runs to 11 residues. Looked up from germline, CDR1 is LNHDA and CDR2 is SQIVND (reference sequence). The V end lost 3 bases, the J end lost 3 bases, and 2 bases lay between the germline ends.